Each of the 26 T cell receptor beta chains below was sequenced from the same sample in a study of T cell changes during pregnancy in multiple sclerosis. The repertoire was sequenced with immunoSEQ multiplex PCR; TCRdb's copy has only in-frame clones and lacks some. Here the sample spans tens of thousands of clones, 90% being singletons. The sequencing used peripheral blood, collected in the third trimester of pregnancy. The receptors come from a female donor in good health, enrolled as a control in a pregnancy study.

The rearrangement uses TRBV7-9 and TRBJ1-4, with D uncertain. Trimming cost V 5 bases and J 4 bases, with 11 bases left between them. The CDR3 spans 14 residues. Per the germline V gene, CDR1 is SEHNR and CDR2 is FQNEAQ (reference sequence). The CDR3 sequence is CASSGLLDNEKLFF. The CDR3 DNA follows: TGTGCCAGCAGCGGACTTCTTGATAATGAAAAACTGTTTTTT.

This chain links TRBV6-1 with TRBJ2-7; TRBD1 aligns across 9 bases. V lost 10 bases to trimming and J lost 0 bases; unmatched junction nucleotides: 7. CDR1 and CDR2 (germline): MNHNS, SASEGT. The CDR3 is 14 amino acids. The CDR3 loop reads CAILRQGDSYEQYF. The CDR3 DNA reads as TGTGCCATCCTGAGACAGGGGGACTCCTACGAGCAGTACTTC.

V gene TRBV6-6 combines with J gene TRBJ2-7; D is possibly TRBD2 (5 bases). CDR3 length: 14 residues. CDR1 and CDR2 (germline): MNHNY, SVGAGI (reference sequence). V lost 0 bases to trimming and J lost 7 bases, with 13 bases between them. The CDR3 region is CASSYSERVGEQYF. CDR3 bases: TGTGCCAGCAGTTACTCGGAGAGGGTGGGGGAGCAGTACTTC.

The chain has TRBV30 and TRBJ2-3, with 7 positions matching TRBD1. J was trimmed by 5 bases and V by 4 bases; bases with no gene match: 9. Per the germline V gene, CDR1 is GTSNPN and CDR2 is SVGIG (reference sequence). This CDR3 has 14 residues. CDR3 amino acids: CAWTTGVVGDTQYF. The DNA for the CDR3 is TGTGCCTGGACTACAGGGGTCGTAGGAGATACGCAGTATTTT.

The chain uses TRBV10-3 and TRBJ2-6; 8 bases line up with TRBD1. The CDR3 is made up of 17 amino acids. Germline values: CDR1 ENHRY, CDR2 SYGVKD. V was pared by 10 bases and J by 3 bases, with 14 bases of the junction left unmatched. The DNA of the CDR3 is TGTGCCACCCGGCGGGACAGGTCGAGGGGTGGGGCCAACGTCCTGACTTTC. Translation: CATRRDRSRGGANVLTF.

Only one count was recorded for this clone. The CDR3 reads CASSARGRGREGQPQHF. CDR3 DNA: TGTGCCAGCAGCGCCCGTGGGAGAGGGAGGGAAGGTCAGCCCCAGCATTTT. The rearrangement uses TRBV7-3 and TRBJ1-5; D ambiguous. Deletions cut 5 bases from V and 6 bases from J, with 23 bases between. The CDR3 covers 17 residues. Looked up from germline, CDR1 is SGHTA and CDR2 is FQGTGA.

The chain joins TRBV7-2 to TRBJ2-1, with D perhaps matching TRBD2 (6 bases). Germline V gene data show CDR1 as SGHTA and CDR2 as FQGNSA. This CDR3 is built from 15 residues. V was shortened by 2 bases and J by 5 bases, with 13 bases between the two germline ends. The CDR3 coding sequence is TGTGCCAGCAGCTTAAGTGGGGGGTCGAACAATGAGCAGTTCTTC. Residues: CASSLSGGSNNEQFF.

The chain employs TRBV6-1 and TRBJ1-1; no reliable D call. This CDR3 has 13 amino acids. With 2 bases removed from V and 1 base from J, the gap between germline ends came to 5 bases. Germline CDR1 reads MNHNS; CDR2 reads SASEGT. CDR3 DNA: TGTGCCAGCAGTGAACGGTCGAACACTGAAGCTTTCTTT. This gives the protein CASSERSNTEAFF.

CDR3 DNA sequence: TGTGCCAGCAGCATCGGACAGTATGACACTGAAGCTTTCTTT. Its translation is CASSIGQYDTEAFF. The J gene is TRBJ1-1, the V gene TRBV14; tentative D call: TRBD1 (6 bases). CDR3 length: 14 amino acids. V lost 5 bases, J lost 3 bases, and 13 bases lay in between. Germline V gives CDR1 SGHDN, CDR2 FVKESK.

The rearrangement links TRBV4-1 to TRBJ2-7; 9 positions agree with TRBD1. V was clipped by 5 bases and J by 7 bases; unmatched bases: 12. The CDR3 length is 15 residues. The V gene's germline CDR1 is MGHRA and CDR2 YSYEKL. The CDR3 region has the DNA TGCGCCAGCAGCGCGGTCCCCGGACAGGGGCAAGAGCAGTACTTC. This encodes CASSAVPGQGQEQYF.

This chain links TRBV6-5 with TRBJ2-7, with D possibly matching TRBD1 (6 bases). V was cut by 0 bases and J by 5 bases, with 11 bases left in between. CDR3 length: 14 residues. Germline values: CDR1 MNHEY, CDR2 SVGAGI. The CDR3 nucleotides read TGTGCCAGCAGTTACTCGGGGGCGCTCAACGAGCAGTACTTC. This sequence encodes CASSYSGALNEQYF.

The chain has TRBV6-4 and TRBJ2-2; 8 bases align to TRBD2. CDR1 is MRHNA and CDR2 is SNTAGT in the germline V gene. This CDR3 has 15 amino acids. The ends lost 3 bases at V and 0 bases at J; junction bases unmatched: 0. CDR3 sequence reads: CASSEGLANTGELFF. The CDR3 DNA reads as TGTGCCAGCAGTGAGGGACTAGCGAACACCGGGGAGCTGTTTTTT.

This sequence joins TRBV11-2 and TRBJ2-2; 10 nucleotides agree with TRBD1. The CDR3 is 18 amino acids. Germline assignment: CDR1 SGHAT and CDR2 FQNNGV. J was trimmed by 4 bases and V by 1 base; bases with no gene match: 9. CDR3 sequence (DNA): TGTGCCAGCAGCTTAGGTGGGACAGGGGCTTTAATCACCGGGGAGCTGTTTTTT. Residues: CASSLGGTGALITGELFF.

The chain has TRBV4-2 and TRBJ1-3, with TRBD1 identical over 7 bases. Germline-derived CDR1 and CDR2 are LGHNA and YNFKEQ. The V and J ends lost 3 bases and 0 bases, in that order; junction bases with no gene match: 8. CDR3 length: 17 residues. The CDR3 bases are TGTGCCAGCAGCCAGATTAGACAGGGTCCCTCTGGAAACACCATATATTTT. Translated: CASSQIRQGPSGNTIYF.

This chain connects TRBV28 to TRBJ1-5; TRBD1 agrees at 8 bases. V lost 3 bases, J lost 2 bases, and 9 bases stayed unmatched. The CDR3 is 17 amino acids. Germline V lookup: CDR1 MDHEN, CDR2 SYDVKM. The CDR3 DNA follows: TGTGCCAGCAGTTTGGAACAGGGGGTTGGTGGCAATCAGCCCCAGCATTTT. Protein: CASSLEQGVGGNQPQHF.

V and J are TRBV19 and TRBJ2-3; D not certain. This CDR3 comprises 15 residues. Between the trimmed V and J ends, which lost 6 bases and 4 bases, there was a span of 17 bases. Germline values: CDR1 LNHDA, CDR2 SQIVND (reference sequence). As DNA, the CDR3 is TGTGCCAGTAGGTCCTTAGGCAGGCAGGCAGATACGCAGTATTTT. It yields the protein CASRSLGRQADTQYF. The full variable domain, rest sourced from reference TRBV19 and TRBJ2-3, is DGGITQSPKYLFRKEGQNVTLSCEQNLNHDAMYWYRQDPGQGLRLIYYSQIVNDFQKGDIAEGYSVSREKKESFPLTVTSAQKNPTAFYLCASRSLGRQADTQYFGPGTRLTVL.

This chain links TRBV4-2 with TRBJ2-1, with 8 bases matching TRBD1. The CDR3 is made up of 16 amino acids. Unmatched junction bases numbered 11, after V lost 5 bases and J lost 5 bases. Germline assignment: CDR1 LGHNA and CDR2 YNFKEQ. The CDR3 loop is CASSKTGTGFNNEQFF. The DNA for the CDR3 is TGTGCCAGCAGCAAAACCGGGACAGGATTCAACAATGAGCAGTTCTTC.

The CDR3 DNA is TGTGCCAGCAGCTTAAAAGGCCAGGGGAGCACTGAAGCTTTCTTT. It specifies CASSLKGQGSTEAFF. The chain employs TRBV11-3 and TRBJ1-1, with a possible D match to TRBD1 (6 bases). The CDR3 contains 15 residues. V was clipped by 2 bases and J by 4 bases, with 14 bases between them. Germline CDR1 is SGHNT and CDR2 is YENEEA.

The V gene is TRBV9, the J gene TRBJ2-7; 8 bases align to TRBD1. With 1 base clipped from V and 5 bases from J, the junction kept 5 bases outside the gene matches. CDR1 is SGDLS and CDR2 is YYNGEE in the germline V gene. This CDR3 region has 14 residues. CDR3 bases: TGTGCCAGCAGCGTAAGCAGGGGGCGGAACGAGCAGTACTTC. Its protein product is CASSVSRGRNEQYF.

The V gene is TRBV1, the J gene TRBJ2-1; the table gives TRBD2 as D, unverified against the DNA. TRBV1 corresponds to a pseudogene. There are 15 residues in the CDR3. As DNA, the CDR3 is TGCACCAGCAGCCAAGATAAGCGGGGGGGCGCTGAGCAGTTCTTC. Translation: CTSSQDKRGGAEQFF.

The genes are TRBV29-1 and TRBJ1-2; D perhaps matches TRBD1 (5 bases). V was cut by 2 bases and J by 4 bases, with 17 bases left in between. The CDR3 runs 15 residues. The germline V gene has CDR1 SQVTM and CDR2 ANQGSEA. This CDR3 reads CSVERAGQPLYGYTF. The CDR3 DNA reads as TGCAGCGTTGAAAGGGCAGGGCAACCCCTCTATGGCTACACCTTC.

The CDR3 nucleotides are TGTGCCATCAGTGAGGGACACCACCAAGAGACCCAGTACTTC. This gives the protein CAISEGHHQETQYF. J is TRBJ2-5 and V is TRBV10-3, with D possibly being TRBD1 (5 bases). Trimming removed 2 bases from V and 0 bases from J, with 7 bases in between. Germline V lookup: CDR1 ENHRY, CDR2 SYGVKD. The CDR3 spans 14 residues.

The CDR3 coding sequence is TGTGCCAGCGGGGGGGGAGGGGAAACGGGGAGGCACTACGAGCAGTACTTC. Residues: CASGGGGETGRHYEQYF. The V and J genes are TRBV7-9 and TRBJ2-7; TRBD2 aligns across 7 bases. Looked up from germline, CDR1 is SEHNR and CDR2 is FQNEAQ (reference sequence). Germline trimming cut 8 bases from V and 3 bases from J; bases unmatched to any gene: 19. The CDR3 sequence is 17 residues long.

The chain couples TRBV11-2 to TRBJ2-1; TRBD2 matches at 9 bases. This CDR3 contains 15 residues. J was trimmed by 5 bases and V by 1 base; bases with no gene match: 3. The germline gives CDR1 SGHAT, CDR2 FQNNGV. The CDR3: CASSLVGLANNEQFF. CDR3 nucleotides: TGTGCCAGCAGCTTAGTTGGACTAGCGAACAATGAGCAGTTCTTC.

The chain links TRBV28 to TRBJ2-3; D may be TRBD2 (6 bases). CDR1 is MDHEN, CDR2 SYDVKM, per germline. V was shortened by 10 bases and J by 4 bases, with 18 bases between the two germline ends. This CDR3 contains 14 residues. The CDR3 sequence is CATRAVGEADTQYF. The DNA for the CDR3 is TGTGCCACCAGGGCGGTGGGGGAGGCAGATACGCAGTATTTT.

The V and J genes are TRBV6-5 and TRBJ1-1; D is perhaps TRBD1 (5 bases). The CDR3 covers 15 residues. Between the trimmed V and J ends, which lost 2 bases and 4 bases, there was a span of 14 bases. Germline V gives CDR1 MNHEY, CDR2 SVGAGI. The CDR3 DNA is TGTGCCAGCAGTTACGCCGGCAGGGAGGGCACTGAAGCTTTCTTT. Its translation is CASSYAGREGTEAFF.